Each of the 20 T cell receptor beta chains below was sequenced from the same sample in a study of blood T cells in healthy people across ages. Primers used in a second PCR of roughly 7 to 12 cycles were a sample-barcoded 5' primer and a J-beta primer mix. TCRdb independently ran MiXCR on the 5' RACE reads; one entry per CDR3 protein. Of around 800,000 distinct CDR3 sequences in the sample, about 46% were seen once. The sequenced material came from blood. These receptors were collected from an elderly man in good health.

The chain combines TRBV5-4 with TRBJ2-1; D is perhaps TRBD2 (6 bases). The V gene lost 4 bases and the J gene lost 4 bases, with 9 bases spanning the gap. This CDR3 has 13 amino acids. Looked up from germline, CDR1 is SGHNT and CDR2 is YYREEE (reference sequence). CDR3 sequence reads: CASSDLAYNEQFF. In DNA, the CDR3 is TGTGCCAGCAGCGATCTAGCGTACAATGAGCAGTTCTTC.

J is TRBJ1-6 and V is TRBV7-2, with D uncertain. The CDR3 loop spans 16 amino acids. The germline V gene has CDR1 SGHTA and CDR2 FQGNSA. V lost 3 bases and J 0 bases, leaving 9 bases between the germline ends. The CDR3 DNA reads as TGTGCCAGCAGCTTGTCTGCAAGCTCCTATAATTCACCCCTCCACTTT. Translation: CASSLSASSYNSPLHF.

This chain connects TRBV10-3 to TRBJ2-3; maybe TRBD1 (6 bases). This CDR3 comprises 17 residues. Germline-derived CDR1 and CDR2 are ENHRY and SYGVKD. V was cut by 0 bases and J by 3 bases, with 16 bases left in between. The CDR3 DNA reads TGTGCCATCAGTGAGTCTCGTCTAGGGGGATTAACAGATACGCAGTATTTT. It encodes CAISESRLGGLTDTQYF.

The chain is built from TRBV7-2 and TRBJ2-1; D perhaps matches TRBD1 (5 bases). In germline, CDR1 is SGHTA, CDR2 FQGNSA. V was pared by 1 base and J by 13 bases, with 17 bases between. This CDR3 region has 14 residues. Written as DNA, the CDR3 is TGTGCCAGCAGCTTAGAAGCAGGGAAAGAGACCCAGTTCTTC. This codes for CASSLEAGKETQFF. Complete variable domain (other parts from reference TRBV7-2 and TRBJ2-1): GAGVSQSPSNKVTEKGKDVELRCDPISGHTALYWYRQSLGQGLEFLIYFQGNSAPDKSGLPSDRFSAERTGGSVSTLTIQRTQQEDSAVYLCASSLEAGKETQFFGPGTRLTVL.

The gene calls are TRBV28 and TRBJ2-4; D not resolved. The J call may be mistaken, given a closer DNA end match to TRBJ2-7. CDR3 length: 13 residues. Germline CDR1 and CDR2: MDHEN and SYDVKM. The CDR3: CASSLRWAHEQYF. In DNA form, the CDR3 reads TGTGCCAGCAGTTTGAGGTGGGCCCACGAGCAGTACTTC.

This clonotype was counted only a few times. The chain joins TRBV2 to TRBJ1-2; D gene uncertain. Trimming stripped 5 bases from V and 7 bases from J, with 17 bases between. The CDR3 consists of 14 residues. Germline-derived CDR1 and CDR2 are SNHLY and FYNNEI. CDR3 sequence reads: CASSREKSKGGYTF. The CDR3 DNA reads TGTGCCAGCAGTCGTGAAAAGTCCAAGGGTGGCTACACCTTC.

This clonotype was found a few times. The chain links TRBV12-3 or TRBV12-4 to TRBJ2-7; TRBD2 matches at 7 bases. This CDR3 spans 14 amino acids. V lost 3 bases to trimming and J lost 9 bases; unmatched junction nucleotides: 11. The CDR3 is CASSFSVWGGGQYF. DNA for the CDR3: TGTGCCAGCAGTTTTAGCGTGTGGGGCGGGGGGCAGTACTTC.

The CDR3: CASSLRRSGEQYF. For the CDR3, the DNA is TGTGCCAGCAGCTTACGGAGGTCCGGCGAGCAGTACTTC. The J gene is TRBJ2-5, the V gene TRBV7-2; tentative D call: TRBD2 (5 bases). TRBJ2-7 explains the end of the DNA better; the J call may be wrong. The CDR3 covers 13 residues. Germline V gene lookup returns CDR1 SGHTA and CDR2 FQGNSA.

The CDR3 DNA follows: TGTGCCAGCAGCTCTCAGCTCCATAGCACAGATACGCAGTATTTT. Amino acid sequence: CASSSQLHSTDTQYF. The chain is built from TRBV7-6 and TRBJ2-3; D uncertain. Germline V gene sequence: CDR1 SGHVS, CDR2 FNYEAQ. This CDR3 region has 15 residues. The V and J ends lost 4 bases and 0 bases respectively, with 11 bases between them.

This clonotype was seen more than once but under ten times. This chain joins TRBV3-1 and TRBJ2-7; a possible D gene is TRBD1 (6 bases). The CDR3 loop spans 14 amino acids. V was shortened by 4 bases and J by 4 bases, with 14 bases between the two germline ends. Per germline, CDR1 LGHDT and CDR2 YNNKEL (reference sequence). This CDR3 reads CASSLPGQEYEQYF. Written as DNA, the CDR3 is TGTGCCAGCAGCCTACCGGGACAAGAGTACGAGCAGTACTTC.

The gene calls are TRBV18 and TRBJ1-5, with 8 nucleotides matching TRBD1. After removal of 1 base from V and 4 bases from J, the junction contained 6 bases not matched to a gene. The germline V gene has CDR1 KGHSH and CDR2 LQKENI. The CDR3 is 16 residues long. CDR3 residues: CASSPREDRGNQPQHF. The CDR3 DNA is TGTGCCAGCTCACCACGGGAAGACAGGGGTAATCAGCCCCAGCATTTT.

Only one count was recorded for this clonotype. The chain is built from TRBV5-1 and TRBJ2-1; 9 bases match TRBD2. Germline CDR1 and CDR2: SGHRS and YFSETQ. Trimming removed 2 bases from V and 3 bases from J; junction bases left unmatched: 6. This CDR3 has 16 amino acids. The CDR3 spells CASSLGLASNYNEQFF. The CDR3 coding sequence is TGCGCCAGCAGCTTAGGACTAGCGAGCAACTACAATGAGCAGTTCTTC.

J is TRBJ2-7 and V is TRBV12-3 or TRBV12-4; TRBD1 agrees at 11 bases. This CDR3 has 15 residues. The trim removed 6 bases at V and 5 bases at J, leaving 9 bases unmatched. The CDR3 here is CASRSGGQGANEQYF. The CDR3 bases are TGTGCCAGCAGGAGCGGAGGACAGGGGGCTAACGAGCAGTACTTC.

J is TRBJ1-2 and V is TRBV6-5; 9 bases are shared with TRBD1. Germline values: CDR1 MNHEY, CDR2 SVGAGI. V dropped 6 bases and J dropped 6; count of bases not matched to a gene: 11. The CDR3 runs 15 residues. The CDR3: CASRSRDREIHGYTF. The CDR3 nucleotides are TGTGCCAGCAGGTCCCGGGACAGGGAGATTCATGGCTACACCTTC.

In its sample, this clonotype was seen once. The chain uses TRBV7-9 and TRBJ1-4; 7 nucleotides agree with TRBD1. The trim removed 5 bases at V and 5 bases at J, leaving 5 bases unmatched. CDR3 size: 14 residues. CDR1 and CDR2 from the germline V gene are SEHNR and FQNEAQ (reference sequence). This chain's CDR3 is CASSQGQYNEKLFF. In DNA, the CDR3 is TGTGCCAGCAGCCAGGGACAGTACAATGAAAAACTGTTTTTT.

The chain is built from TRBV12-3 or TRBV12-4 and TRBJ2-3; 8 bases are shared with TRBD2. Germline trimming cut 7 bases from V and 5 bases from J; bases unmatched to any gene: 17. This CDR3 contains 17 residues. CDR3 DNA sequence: TGTGCCAGCACTAGGCGCGGGAGGTCTTCCGGGGGAGATACGCAGTATTTT. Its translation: CASTRRGRSSGGDTQYF.

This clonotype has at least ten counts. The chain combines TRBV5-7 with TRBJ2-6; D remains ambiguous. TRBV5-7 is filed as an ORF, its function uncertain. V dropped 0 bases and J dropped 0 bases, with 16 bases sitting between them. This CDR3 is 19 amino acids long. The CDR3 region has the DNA TGTGCCAGCAGCTTGGTGGGAAAATCTTCTAGCTCTGGGGCCAACGTCCTGACTTTC. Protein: CASSLVGKSSSSGANVLTF.

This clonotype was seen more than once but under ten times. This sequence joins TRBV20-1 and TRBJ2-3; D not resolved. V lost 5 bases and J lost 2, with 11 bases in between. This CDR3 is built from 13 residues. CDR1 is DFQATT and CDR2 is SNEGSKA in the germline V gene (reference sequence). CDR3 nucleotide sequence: TGCAGTGCTCATCAGGATGCCACAGATACGCAGTATTTT. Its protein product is CSAHQDATDTQYF.

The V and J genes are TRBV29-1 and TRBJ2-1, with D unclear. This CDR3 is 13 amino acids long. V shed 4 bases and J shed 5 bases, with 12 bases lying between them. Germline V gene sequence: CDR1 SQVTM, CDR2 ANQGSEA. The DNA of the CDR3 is TGCAGCGTTGGCCGGACCCAGGACAATGAGCAGTTCTTC. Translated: CSVGRTQDNEQFF.

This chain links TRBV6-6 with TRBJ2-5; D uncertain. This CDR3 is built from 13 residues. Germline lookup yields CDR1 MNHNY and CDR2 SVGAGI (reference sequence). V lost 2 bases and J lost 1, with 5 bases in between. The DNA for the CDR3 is TGTGCCAGCAGTTACGCCCCCCAAGAGACCCAGTACTTC. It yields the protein CASSYAPQETQYF.